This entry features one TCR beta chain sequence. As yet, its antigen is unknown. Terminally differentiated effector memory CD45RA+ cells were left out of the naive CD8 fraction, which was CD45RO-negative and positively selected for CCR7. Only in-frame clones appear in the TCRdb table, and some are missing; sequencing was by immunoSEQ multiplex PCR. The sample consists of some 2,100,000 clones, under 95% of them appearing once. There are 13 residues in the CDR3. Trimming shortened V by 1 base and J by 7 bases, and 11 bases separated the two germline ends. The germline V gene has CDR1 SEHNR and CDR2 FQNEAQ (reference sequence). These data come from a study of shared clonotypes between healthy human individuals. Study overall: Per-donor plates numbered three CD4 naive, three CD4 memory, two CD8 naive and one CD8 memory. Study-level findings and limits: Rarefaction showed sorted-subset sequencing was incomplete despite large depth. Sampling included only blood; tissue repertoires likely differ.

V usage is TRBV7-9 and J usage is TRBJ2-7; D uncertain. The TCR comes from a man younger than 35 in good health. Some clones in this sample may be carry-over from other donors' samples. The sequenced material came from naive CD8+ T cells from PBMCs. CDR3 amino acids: CASSLGLQKEQYF. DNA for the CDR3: TGTGCCAGCAGCTTAGGACTTCAGAAGGAGCAGTACTTC.